This T cell receptor beta chain derives from a study of radiation and T cells in renal cell carcinoma (dated by TCRdb to 2020 to 2021). Regarding the research as a whole: A total of some 51 samples underwent TCR beta sequencing, made up of some 26 tumors and approximately 27 peripheral blood samples. The final blood draw was performed at 4 weeks after radiation, at the same time as nephrectomy. In the 53 samples combined, some 4,000,000 unique CDR3 nucleotide sequences were found, encoding 2 million to 3 million unique CDR3 amino acid sequences.

This clone was detected once. Its antigen is unknown. No base qualities exist here, and no much larger clone lies one base off it. CDR1 and CDR2, per the germline V gene (reference sequence), are MNHEY and SMNVEV. Unmatched junction bases come to 10, with V trimmed by 7 bases and J by 5 bases. The CDR3 covers 16 residues, taking in both the cysteine and the phenylalanine. Only the CDR3 part of the read is kept: 48 bases, read in frame from the first base. The meaning of the sample's time point label: blood 4 weeks post-SBRT, at nephrectomy. The treatment or condition label, as the study defines it: 15 Gy SBRT to primary tumor, nephrectomy 4 weeks later. Samples were obtained from a clinical trial, in which 15 Gy stereotactic body radiation therapy was delivered to primary renal cell carcinomas and nephrectomy was performed 4 weeks later. To follow tumor-enriched clonotypes, peripheral blood was collected serially from radiation-treated patients at baseline and again at 2 weeks and 4 weeks after SBRT. Every patient's renal cell carcinoma showed clear cell pathology. The QIAamp DNA Blood Mini Kit (Qiagen) was used to prepare genomic DNA for TCR sequencing. The analyses included only samples that passed all quality control checks.

TCR beta libraries were generated from genomic DNA with the immunoSEQ kit, following the manufacturer's recommendations. Library preparation used a first multiplex PCR with proprietary primers, then a second PCR adding unique barcodes, with bead cleanups after each round. Each sample batch included a kit-provided positive control reaction and a negative control reaction. The final libraries were assessed on an Agilent 4200 TapeStation D1000 ScreenTape, pooled by volume, and quantified by qPCR. An Illumina NextSeq500 fitted with a MidOutput 150-cycle cartridge performed the sequencing, running 156 Read1 cycles and 15 Index1 cycles with the kit's custom primers. The pooled library was loaded at around 1.1 pM with a roughly 20% PhiX control spike-in. The original methods were these. The vendor-processed data were analyzed in R, and a clonotype was defined as all T cells that share the same CDR3 nucleotide sequence. For clone abundance analyses, frequencies were normalized to the 10,000 most abundant clones per sample. Public T cell clones, which averaged fewer than five per sample, were excluded before analysis. A difference in abundance of at least 32-fold between compartments was used to define tumor-enriched and baseline blood-enriched clonotypes. A beta-binomial differential abundance model was applied to find clonotypes that expanded or contracted between blood time points. Tumor-blood repertoire similarity was measured with the Baroni-Urbani and Buser coefficient, and groups were compared using two-tailed Wilcoxon tests in R. Sourced from immuneACCESS, this table was stored by TCRdb with only in-frame sequences that have V and J called. A share of the clones is absent; for the studies checked, an unresolved V gene accounts for under half, and the remainder has no known explanation. The V and J calls and the clone size are those of that table, but D and trimming were determined from the DNA. The sample yields roughly 58,000 clones; 60% to 85% were counted once. The top ten constitute approximately 7% of the sample.

The paper as a whole reports these results and caveats: Tracking of blood repertoire dynamics stopped at around 4 weeks after treatment, with no follow-up past that point. With a single-armed trial design, the study had no way to address how radiation dose or scheduling affects the TCR repertoire. Top tumor clonotypes rose in blood from baseline to 2 weeks post-radiation, then contracted by 4 weeks, suggesting transient expansion of tumor-resident clones. Because pretreatment tumor biopsies were not available, the study could not determine whether clonotypes were already present within the tumor at baseline.

The sequence came from a man aged 55 to 70 with renal cell carcinoma. The chain is encoded by TRBV27 joined to TRBJ2-3; 12 of the junction bases match TRBD2. The sample was blood, taken from a patient whose treatment included radiotherapy and nephrectomy. The CDR3: CASTPLTSGSGDTQYF. The base sequence is TGTGCCAGCACCCCTTTGACTAGCGGGAGCGGAGATACGCAGTATTTT.